One T cell receptor beta chain is described in this entry. This entry comes from a study of Ad26.COV2.S vaccination and SARS-CoV-2 variants. The CDR3 is 14 residues long. Trimming stripped 7 bases from V and 2 bases from J, with 12 bases between. In germline, CDR1 is LGHDT, CDR2 YNNKEL (reference sequence). The assay was immunoSEQ multiplex PCR, and TCRdb's table has in-frame clones only and misses some. The table has over 90,000 clones, over 70% seen once; the top ten hold about 18%. This receptor was taken from a human donor who had recovered from COVID-19. The source material was peripheral blood, sampled after recovery from COVID-19. The chain uses TRBV3-1 (or the pseudogene TRBV3-2) and TRBJ1-3; tentatively, D is TRBD1 (5 bases). CDR3 nucleotide sequence: TGTGCCAGCAACCCAGGGACTACTGGAAACACCATATATTTT. Translation gives CASNPGTTGNTIYF.